The entry below describes one TCR beta chain. The antigen remains unidentified. Germline V gene lookup returns CDR1 SQVTM and CDR2 ANQGSEA. The CDR3 is 13 amino acids. Between the trimmed V and J ends, which lost 6 bases and 0 bases, there was a span of 11 bases. Incorporated into the TCR beta cDNA libraries were unique molecular identifiers, which served to reduce PCR and sequencing biases. Starting from about 0.98 to 11 million T cells, the study yielded approximately 500,000 cDNA molecules. TCRdb re-derived calls from the PCR reads in MiXCR, one entry per CDR3 protein. The repertoire has about 820,000 distinct CDR3 sequences, about 50% of them found once; the top ten carry approximately 4.5%. This record comes from a study of post-analysis software for immune sequencing data. Study in general: There were relapsing-remitting, secondary progressive and progressive-relapsing multiple sclerosis among the disease courses included. Broader study findings: In patients, about 5 TRBV segments were more frequent than in controls, with TRBV5-6, TRBV5-1 and TRBV20-1 among them. The study found significantly lower normalized Chao1 diversity in multiple sclerosis patients than in controls. Those samples that were prepared in the same batch co-clustered strongly by F measure.

Sequencing input: blood. The origin of this receptor is a girl aged 5-17 years with multiple sclerosis. The V call is TRBV29-1, the J call TRBJ1-1; D may be TRBD1 (5 bases). Here the CDR3 DNA reads TGCAGCGTACTGGGGGATATGAACACTGAAGCTTTCTTT. Amino acids: CSVLGDMNTEAFF.